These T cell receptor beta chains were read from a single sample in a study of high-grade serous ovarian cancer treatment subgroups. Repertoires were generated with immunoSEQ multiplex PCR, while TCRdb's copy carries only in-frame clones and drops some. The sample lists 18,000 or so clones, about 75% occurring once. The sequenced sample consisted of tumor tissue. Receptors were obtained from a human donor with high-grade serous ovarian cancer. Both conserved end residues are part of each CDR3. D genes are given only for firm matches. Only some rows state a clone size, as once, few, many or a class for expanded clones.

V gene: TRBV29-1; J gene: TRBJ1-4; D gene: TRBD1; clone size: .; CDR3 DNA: TGCAGCGTTCGGGCAGGGGGCGGTGAAAAACTGTTTTTT; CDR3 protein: CSVRAGGGEKLFF
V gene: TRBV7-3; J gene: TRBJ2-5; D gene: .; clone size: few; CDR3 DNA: TGTGCCAGCAGCGTCTCTAGGGGGGAGACCCAGTACTTC; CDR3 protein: CASSVSRGETQYF
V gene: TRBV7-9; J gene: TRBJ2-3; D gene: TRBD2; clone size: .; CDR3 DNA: TGTGCCAGCACCCTTAGAGGCCCCCTACTAGCGCGGAGAATAAATACGCAGTATTTT; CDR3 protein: CASTLRGPLLARRINTQYF
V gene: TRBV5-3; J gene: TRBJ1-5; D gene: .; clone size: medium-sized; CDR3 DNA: TGTGCCAGAAGCTCCAATCAGCCCCAGCATTTT; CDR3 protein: CARSSNQPQHF
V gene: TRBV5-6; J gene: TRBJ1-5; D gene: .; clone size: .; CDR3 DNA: TGTGCCAGCAGCTTGAGTAACGGTCAGCCCCAGCATTTT; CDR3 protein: CASSLSNGQPQHF
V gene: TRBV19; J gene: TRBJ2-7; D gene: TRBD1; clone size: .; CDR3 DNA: TGTGCCAGTAGTACCCACCCCCAAGACAGGGGCGAGCAGTACTTC; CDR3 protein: CASSTHPQDRGEQYF
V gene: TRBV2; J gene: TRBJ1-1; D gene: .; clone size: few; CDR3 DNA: TGTGCCAGCAGTGAAGCCAGAGGCAGCTTGAACACTGAAGCTTTCTTT; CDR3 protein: CASSEARGSLNTEAFF
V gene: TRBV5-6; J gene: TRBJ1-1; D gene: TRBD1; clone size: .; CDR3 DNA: TGTGCCAGCAGCTCTTACGGACAGGGTGAAGCTTTCTTT; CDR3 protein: CASSSYGQGEAFF
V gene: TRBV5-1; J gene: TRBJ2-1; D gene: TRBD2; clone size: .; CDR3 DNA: TGCGCCAGCAGCCCGGATCTAGCGGTCCTCCCTAATGAGCAGTTCTTC; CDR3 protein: CASSPDLAVLPNEQFF
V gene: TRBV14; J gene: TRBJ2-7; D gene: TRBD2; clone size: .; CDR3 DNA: TGTGCCAGCAGCCAAGAACGAGTGGCGGGGGGGGCCTACGAGCAGTACTTC; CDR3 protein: CASSQERVAGGAYEQYF
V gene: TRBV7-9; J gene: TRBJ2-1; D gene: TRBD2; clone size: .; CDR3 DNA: TGTGCCAGCAGCTCGACAGGTAGCGGGGGGGATGAGCAGTTCTTC; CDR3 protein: CASSSTGSGGDEQFF
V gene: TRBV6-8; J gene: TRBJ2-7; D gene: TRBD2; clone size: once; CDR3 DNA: TGTGCCAGCGTACTTTTTAGGGGAGGGCTCTGCGAGCAGTACTTC; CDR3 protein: CASVLFRGGLCEQYF
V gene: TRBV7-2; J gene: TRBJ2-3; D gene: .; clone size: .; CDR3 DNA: TGTGCCAGCAGCTTTCGGGACACAGATACGCAGTATTTT; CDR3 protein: CASSFRDTDTQYF
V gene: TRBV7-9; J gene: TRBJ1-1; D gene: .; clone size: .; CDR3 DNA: TGTGCCAGCAGCTTACAGGGATGGATAACTGAAGCTTTCTTT; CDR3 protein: CASSLQGWITEAFF
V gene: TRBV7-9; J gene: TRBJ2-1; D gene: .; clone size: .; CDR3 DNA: TGTGCCAGCAGCTTTGTCTCCAGCAATGAGCAGTTCTTC; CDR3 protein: CASSFVSSNEQFF
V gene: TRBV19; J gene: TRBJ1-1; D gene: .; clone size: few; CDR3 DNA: TGTGCCACCAGGGGTACGGGAGGCACTGAAGCTTTCTTT; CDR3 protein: CATRGTGGTEAFF
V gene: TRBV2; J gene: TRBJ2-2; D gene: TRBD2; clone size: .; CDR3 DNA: TGTGCCAGCAAGCCTAATAGCGGGAGGGCCGGGGAGCTGTTTTTT; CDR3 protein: CASKPNSGRAGELFF
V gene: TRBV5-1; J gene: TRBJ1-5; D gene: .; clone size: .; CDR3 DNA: TGCGCCAGCAGCTTCAGGGGTGAAAGCAATCAGCCCCAGCATTTT; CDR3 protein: CASSFRGESNQPQHF
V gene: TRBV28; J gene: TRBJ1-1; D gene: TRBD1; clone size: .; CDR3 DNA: TGTGCCACCAAGACACGGCGGGGCAGGGGGTTAAACACTGAAGCTTTCTTT; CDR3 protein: CATKTRRGRGLNTEAFF
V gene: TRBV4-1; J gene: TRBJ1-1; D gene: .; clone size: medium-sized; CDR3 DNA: TGCGCCAGCAGACTACAGGGTACGGAGAACACTGAAGCTTTCTTT; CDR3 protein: CASRLQGTENTEAFF
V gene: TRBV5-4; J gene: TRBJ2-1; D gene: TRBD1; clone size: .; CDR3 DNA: TGTGCCAGCAGCTTTCGGGACAGGGGTAAAAATGAGCAGTTCTTC; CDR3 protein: CASSFRDRGKNEQFF
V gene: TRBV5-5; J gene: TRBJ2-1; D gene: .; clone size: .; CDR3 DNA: TGTGCCAGCAGGGGGGGGGCGGAACCATACACCAATGAGCAGTTCTTC; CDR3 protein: CASRGGAEPYTNEQFF
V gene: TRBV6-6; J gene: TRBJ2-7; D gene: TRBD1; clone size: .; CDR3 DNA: TGTGCCAGCAGTGCGACAGGGGGCGGGGAGCAGTACTTC; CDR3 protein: CASSATGGGEQYF
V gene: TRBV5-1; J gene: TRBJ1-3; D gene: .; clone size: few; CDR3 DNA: TGCGCCAGCAGGGTAGATTCTGGAAACACCATATATTTT; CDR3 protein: CASRVDSGNTIYF
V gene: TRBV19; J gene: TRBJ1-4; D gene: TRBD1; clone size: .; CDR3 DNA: TGTGCCAGCAGAACAGGGGTTAATGAAAAACTGTTTTTT; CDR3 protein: CASRTGVNEKLFF
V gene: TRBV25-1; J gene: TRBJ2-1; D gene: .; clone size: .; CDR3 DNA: TGTGCCAGCAGTGAATCGGGAGCCGGGGTGTACAATGAGCAGTTCTTC; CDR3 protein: CASSESGAGVYNEQFF
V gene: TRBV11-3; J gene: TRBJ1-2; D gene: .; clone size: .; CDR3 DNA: TGTGCCAGCAGCATCCCAGGAACCCCAACTAACTATGGCTACACCTTC; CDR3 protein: CASSIPGTPTNYGYTF
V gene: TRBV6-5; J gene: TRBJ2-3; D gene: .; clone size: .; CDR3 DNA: TGTGCCAGCAATCAGGGGAGAGCAGTAGCAGATACGCAGTATTTT; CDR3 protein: CASNQGRAVADTQYF
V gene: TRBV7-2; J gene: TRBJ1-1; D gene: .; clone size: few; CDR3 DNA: TGTGCCAGCAGCTTAGAGGGAAGGGTTCGGGCTTTCTTT; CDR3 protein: CASSLEGRVRAFF
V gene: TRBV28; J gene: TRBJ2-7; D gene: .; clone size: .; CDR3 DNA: TGTGCCAGCAGTTTGGGCAGGGGATCCGAGCAGTACTTC; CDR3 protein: CASSLGRGSEQYF
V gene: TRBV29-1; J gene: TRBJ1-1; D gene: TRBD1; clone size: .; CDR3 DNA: TGCAGCGCAGGCAGGGGGCCTGGCACTGAAGCTTTCTTT; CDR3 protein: CSAGRGPGTEAFF
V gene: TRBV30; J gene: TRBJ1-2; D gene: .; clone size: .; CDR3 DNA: TGTGCCTGGAGTCGCGCAGGTTCTAACTATGGCTACACCTTC; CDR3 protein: CAWSRAGSNYGYTF